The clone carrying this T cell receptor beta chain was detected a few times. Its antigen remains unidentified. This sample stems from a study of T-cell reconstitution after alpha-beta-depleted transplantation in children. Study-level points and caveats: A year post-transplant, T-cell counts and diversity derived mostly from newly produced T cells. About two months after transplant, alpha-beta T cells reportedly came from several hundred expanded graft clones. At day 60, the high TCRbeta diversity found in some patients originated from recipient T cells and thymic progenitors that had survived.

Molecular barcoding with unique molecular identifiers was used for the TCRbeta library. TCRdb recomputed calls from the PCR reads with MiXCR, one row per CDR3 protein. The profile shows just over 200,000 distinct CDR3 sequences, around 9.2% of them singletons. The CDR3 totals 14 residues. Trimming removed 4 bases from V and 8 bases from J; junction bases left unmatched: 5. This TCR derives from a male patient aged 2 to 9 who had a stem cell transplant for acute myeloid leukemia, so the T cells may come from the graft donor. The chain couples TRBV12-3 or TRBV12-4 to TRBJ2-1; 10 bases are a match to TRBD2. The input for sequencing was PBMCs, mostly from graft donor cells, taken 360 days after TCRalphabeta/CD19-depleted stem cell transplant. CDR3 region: CASSYSGGGDEQFF. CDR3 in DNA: TGTGCCAGCAGTTACAGCGGGGGGGGGGATGAGCAGTTCTTC.